A single T cell receptor (beta chain) is shown here with its context. The data originate from a study of blood T cell repertoires in COVID-19. The germline V gene encodes CDR1 MNHNY and CDR2 SVGAGI (reference sequence). Trimming cost V 2 bases and J 2 bases; bases outside gene matches: 5. CDR3 length equals 15 residues. Libraries were prepared by immunoSEQ multiplex PCR; TCRdb keeps only in-frame clonotypes and omits some of them. The sample has 200,000 to 250,000 clones; 80% to 90% are singletons. The clonotype originates from a man between 50 and 59 years old who had recovered from COVID-19. Material: peripheral blood. The chain links TRBV6-6 to TRBJ2-5; 7 bases map to TRBD1. This CDR3 is CASSYTGQTQETQYF. The CDR3 bases are TGTGCCAGCAGTTACACGGGACAGACACAAGAGACCCAGTACTTC.